This TCR beta chain was retrieved from a study of blood T cell repertoires in COVID-19. The trim removed 4 bases at V and 10 bases at J, leaving 11 bases unmatched. This CDR3 contains 15 residues. CDR1 and CDR2 from the germline V gene are LGHDT and YNNKEL (reference sequence). In the original workflow: Amplification of reference gene primers was used by the study to estimate nucleated cell counts. Clones were read by immunoSEQ multiplex PCR, and TCRdb kept only the in-frame ones, dropping some. For V, J and clone size, that table is used; D and trimming come from the DNA. Of about 180,000 clones listed, roughly nine tenths are singletons.

The sequence was obtained from a man aged 18-30 years who had recovered from COVID-19. The chain uses TRBV3-1 (or the pseudogene TRBV3-2) and TRBJ2-7; 12 nucleotides line up with TRBD2. The sample consisted of peripheral blood. CDR3 residues: CASSPRRLAGEKQYF. The DNA of the CDR3 is TGTGCCAGCAGCCCCAGGCGACTAGCGGGAGAGAAACAGTACTTC.